This T cell receptor beta chain is from a study of blood T cells in healthy people across ages. General study points: The fall in TCR beta diversity per million T cells was roughly linear with age. Comparison with aged donors showed that long-lived donors had more naive CD4+ cells and higher diversity.

As for this clonotype: The antigen is not known.

This CDR3 is 12 amino acids long. V shed 2 bases and J shed 8 bases, with 10 bases lying between them. Germline CDR1 is GTSNPN and CDR2 is SVGIG (reference sequence). The use of a sample-barcoded 5' primer and a J-beta primer mix characterized a second PCR of roughly 7 to 11 cycles. Using its own MiXCR run on the 5' RACE reads, TCRdb lists one record per CDR3 protein. Of around 1,800,000 distinct CDR3 sequences in the sample, approximately 39% were seen once. The sequence came from a human donor in good health. The V call is TRBV30, the J call TRBJ2-1; the D gene is possibly TRBD1 (5 bases). The sequencing input was blood. CDR3 bases: TGTGCCTGGAGTTATCAGGGTTATGAGCAGTTCTTC. Its protein product is CAWSYQGYEQFF.